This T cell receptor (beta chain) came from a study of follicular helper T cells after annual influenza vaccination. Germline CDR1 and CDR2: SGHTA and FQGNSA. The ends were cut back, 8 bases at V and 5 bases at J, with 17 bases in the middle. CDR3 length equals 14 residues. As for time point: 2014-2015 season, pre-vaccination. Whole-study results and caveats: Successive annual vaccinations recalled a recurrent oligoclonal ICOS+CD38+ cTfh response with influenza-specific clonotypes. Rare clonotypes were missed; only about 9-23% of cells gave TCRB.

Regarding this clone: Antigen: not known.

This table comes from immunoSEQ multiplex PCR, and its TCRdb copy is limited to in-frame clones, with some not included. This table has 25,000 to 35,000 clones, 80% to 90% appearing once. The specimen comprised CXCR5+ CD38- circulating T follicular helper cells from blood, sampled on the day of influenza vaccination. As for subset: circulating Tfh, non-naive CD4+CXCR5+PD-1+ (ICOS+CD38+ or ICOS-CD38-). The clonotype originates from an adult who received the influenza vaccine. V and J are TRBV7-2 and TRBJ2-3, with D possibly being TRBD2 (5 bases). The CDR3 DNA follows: TGTGCCAGCTCCCCCTCGAGGGAGATAGATACGCAGTATTTT. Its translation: CASSPSREIDTQYF.